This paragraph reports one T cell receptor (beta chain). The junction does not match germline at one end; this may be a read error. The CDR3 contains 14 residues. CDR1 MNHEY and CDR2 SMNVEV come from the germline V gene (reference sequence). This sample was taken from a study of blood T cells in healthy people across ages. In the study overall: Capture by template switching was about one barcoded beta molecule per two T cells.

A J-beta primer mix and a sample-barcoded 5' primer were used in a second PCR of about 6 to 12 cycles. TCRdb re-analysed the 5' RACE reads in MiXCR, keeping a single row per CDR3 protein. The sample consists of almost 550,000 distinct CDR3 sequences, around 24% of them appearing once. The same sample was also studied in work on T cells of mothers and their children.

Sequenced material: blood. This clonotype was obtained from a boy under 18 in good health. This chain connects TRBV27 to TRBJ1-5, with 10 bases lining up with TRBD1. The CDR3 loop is CANSLGQGNQPQHF. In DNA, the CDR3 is TGTGCCAACAGTTTGGGACAGGGGAATCAGCCCCAGCATTTT.